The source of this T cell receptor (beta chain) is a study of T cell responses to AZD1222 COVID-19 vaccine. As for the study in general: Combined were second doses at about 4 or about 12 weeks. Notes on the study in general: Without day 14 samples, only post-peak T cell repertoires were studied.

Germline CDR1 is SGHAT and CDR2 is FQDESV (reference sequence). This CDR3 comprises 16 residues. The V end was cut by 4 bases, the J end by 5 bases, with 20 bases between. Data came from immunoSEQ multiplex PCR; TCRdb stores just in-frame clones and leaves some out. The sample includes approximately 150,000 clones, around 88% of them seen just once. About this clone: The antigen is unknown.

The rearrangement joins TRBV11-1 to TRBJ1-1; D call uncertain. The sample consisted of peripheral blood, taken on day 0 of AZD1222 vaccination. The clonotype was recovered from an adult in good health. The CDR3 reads CASSSYSGPELTEAFF. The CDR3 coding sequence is TGTGCCAGCAGCTCCTACTCAGGACCAGAACTAACTGAAGCTTTCTTT.